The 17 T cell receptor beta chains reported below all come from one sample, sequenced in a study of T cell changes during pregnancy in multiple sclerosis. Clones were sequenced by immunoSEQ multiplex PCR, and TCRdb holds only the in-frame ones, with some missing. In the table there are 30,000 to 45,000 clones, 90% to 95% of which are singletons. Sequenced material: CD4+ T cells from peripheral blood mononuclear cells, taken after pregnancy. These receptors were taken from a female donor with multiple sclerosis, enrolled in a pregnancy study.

The CDR3, as DNA: TGTGCCAGCAGCTTAGCAGGGGGTTTAGGATCTGGGGCCAACGTCCTGACTTTC. Residues: CASSLAGGLGSGANVLTF. V is TRBV7-9 and J is TRBJ2-6; TRBD1 is a possible D gene (6 bases). The length of the CDR3 is 18 residues. The ends were cut back, 0 bases at V and 1 base at J, with 13 bases in the middle. Germline CDR1 and CDR2: SEHNR and FQNEAQ (reference sequence).

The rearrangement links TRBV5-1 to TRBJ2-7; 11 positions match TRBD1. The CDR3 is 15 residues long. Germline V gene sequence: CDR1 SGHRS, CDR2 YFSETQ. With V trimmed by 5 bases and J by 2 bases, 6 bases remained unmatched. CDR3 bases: TGCGCCAGCAGTACGAGGACAGGGGGCACCTACGAGCAGTACTTC. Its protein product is CASSTRTGGTYEQYF.

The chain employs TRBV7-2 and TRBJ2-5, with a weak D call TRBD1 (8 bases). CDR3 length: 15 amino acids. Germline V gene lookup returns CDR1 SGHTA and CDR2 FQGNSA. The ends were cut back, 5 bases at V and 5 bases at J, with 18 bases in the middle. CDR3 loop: CASSNRGRAEETQYF. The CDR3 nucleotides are TGTGCCAGCAGCAACAGGGGGAGGGCCGAGGAGACCCAGTACTTC. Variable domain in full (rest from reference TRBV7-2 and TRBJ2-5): GAGVSQSPSNKVTEKGKDVELRCDPISGHTALYWYRQSLGQGLEFLIYFQGNSAPDKSGLPSDRFSAERTGGSVSTLTIQRTQQEDSAVYLCASSNRGRAEETQYFGPGTRLLVL.

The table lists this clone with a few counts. The CDR3 is CASSPWRLDVNTEAFF. CDR3 DNA: TGCGCCAGCAGCCCGTGGAGATTAGATGTGAACACTGAAGCTTTCTTT. The rearrangement links TRBV4-1 to TRBJ1-1; D unclear. The CDR3 consists of 16 residues. V was trimmed by 4 bases and J by 0 bases, leaving 15 bases between them. Germline CDR1 MGHRA, CDR2 YSYEKL.

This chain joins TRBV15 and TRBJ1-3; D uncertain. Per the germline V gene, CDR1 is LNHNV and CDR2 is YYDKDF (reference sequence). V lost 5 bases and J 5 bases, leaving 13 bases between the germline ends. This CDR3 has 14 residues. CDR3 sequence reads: CATSLTTLRNTIYF. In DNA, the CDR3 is TGTGCCACCAGCCTGACGACTCTGAGAAACACCATATATTTT.

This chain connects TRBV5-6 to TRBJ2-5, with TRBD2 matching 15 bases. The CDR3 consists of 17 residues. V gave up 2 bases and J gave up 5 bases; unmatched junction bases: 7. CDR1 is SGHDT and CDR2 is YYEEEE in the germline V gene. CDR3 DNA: TGTGCCAGCAGCTTCAGGACTAGCGGGAGGGCGGGGGAGACCCAGTACTTC. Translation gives CASSFRTSGRAGETQYF.

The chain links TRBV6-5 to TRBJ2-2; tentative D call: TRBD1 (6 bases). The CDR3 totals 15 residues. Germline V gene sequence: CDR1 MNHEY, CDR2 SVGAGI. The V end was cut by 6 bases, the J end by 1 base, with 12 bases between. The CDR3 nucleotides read TGTGCCAGCAGAGTAACAGGGTGGAACACCGGGGAGCTGTTTTTT. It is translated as CASRVTGWNTGELFF.

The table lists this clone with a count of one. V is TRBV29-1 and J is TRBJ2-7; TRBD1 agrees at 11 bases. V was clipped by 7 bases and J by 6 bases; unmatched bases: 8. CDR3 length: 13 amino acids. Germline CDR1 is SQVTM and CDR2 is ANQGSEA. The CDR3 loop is CSAWTGGLSEQYF. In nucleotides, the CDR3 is TGCAGCGCCTGGACAGGGGGCTTGAGCGAGCAGTACTTC.

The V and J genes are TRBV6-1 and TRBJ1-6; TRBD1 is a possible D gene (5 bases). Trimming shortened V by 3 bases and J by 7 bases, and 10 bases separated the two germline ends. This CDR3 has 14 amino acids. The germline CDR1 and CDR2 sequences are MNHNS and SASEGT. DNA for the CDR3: TGTGCCAGCAGTGACCAGGGTAGGAATTCACCCCTCCACTTT. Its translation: CASSDQGRNSPLHF.

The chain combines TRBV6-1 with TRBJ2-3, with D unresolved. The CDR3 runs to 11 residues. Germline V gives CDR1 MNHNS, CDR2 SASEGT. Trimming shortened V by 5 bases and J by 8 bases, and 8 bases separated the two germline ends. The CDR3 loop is CASSLQITQYF. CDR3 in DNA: TGTGCCAGCAGTTTACAGATTACGCAGTATTTT.

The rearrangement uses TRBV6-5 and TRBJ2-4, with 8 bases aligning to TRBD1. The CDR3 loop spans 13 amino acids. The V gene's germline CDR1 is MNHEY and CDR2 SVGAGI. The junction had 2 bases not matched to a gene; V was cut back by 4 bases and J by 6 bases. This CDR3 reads CASSSDRGNIQYF. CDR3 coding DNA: TGTGCCAGCAGTTCCGACAGGGGAAACATTCAGTACTTC.

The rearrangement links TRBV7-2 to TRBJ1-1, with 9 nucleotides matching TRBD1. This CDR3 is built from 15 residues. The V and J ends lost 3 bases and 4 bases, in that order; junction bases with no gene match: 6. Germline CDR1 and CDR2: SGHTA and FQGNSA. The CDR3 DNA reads TGTGCCAGCAGCTTTCTTAGACAGGGGGGCACTGAAGCTTTCTTT. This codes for CASSFLRQGGTEAFF. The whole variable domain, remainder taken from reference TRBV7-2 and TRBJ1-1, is GAGVSQSPSNKVTEKGKDVELRCDPISGHTALYWYRQSLGQGLEFLIYFQGNSAPDKSGLPSDRFSAERTGGSVSTLTIQRTQQEDSAVYLCASSFLRQGGTEAFFGQGTRLTVV.

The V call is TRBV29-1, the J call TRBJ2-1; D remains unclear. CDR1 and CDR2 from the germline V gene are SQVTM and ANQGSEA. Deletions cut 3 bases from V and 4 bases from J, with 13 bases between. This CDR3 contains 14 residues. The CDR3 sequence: CSVERKLSYNEQFF. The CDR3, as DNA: TGCAGCGTTGAGCGGAAACTTTCGTACAATGAGCAGTTCTTC.

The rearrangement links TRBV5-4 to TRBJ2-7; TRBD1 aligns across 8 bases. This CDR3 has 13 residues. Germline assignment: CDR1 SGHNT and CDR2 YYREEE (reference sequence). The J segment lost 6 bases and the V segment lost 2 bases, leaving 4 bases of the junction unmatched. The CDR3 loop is CASSFRTGGEQYF. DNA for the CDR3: TGTGCCAGCAGCTTCCGTACAGGGGGCGAGCAGTACTTC.

CDR3 in amino acids: CASSSQGATEAFF. CDR3 nucleotides: TGTGCCAGCAGTTCACAGGGGGCCACTGAAGCTTTCTTT. This chain uses TRBV28 with TRBJ1-1; 9 positions match TRBD1. With 4 bases clipped from V and 4 bases from J, the junction kept 1 base outside the gene matches. Germline V lookup: CDR1 MDHEN, CDR2 SYDVKM. CDR3 length: 13 residues. Variable domain in full (rest from reference TRBV28 and TRBJ1-1): DVKVTQSSRYLVKRTGEKVFLECVQDMDHENMFWYRQDPGLGLRLIYFSYDVKMKEKGDIPEGYSVSREKKERFSLILESASTNQTSMYLCASSSQGATEAFFGQGTRLTVV.

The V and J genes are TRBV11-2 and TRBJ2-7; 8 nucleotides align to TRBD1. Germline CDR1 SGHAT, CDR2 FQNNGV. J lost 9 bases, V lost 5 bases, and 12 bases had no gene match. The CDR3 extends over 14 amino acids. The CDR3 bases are TGTGCCAGCAGCCTCACAACAGGGGGAGTCACGCAGTACTTC. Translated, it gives CASSLTTGGVTQYF. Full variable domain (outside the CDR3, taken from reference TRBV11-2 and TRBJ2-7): EAGVAQSPRYKIIEKRQSVAFWCNPISGHATLYWYQQILGQGPKLLIQFQNNGVVDDSQLPKDRFSAERLKGVDSTLKIQPAKLEDSAVYLCASSLTTGGVTQYFGPGTRLTVT.

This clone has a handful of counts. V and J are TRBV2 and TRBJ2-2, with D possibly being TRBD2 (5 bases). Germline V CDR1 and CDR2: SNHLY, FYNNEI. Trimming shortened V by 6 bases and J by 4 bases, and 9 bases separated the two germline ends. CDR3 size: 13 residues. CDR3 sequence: CASREDATGELFF. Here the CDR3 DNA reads TGTGCCAGCAGGGAGGACGCCACCGGGGAGCTGTTTTTT.